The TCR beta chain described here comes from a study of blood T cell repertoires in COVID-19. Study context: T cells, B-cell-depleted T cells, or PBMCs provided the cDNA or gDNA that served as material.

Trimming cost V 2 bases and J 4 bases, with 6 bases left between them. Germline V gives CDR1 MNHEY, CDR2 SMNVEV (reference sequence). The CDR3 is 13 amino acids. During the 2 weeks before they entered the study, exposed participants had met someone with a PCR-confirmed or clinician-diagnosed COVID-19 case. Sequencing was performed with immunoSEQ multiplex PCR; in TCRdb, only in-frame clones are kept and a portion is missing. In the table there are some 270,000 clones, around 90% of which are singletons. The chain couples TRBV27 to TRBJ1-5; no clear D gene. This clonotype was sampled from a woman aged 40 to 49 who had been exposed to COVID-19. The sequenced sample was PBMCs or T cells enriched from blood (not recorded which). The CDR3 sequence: CASSLGPNQPQHF. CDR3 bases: TGTGCCAGCAGTTTAGGGCCAAATCAGCCCCAGCATTTT.